This TCR beta chain was captured by sequencing in a study of immune heterogeneity within non-small cell lung tumors. The CDR3 is 11 residues long. V was cut by 3 bases and J by 6 bases, with 6 bases left in between. Germline V gene sequence: CDR1 DFQATT, CDR2 SNEGSKA (reference sequence). CDR3 of TCR beta was amplified by multiplex PCR that used 32 V and 13 J primers. TCRdb passed the multiplex PCR reads through MiXCR, listing each CDR3 protein once. Altogether 2,500 to 3,500 distinct CDR3 sequences are present, around 50% being singletons, with the ten largest covering approximately 8%. Bulk tumor genomic DNA (around 640 ng per sample) served as template. Primary tumors were biopsied several times each, far apart, intraoperatively. With untreated, newly diagnosed non-small cell lung cancer, the patients went on to undergo curative surgery.

Sample: lung tumor tissue. V and J are TRBV20-1 and TRBJ1-5; no definite D call. The clonotype originates from a woman aged 55-69 years with non-small cell lung cancer. CDR3 sequence reads: CSASSSQPQHF. In nucleotides, the CDR3 is TGCAGTGCTAGTTCCAGTCAGCCCCAGCATTTT.